This entry lists 12 T cell receptor beta chains sequenced from one sample in a study of brain T cells in children with intractable seizures. Generated by immunoSEQ multiplex PCR, the TCRdb table keeps only in-frame clones and is missing some. The table lists 340,000 or so clones, 93% of them singletons, with 4.5% to 7% in the top ten. Time point indicated: blood from clinic visit 5 months post-surgery; TSC patient then seizure free. The sequencing used peripheral blood, collected roughly 5 months after surgery. Receptors were obtained from a boy under three years old with tuberous sclerosis and intractable seizures.

The chain carries TRBV7-2 and TRBJ1-1; weak D call: TRBD1 (5 bases). The CDR3 extends over 13 amino acids. V lost 1 base to trimming and J lost 10 bases, with 13 bases between them. CDR1 is SGHTA, CDR2 FQGNSA, per germline. The CDR3 spells CASSLVGEVAAFF. The CDR3 region has the DNA TGTGCCAGCAGCTTAGTGGGGGAGGTGGCAGCTTTCTTT.

The chain recombines TRBV24-1 with TRBJ2-1; 9 bases align to TRBD1. The CDR3 covers 18 residues. V lost 3 bases and J lost 3; bases outside the gene matches: 11. Germline-derived CDR1 and CDR2 are KGHDR and SFDVKD. CDR3 in amino acids: CATSDPPYGTGNYNEQFF. The CDR3 DNA reads as TGTGCCACCAGTGATCCTCCCTACGGGACAGGGAACTACAATGAGCAGTTCTTC.

The chain carries TRBV11-2 and TRBJ2-1; possibly TRBD2 for D (5 bases). The ends were cut back, 5 bases at V and 10 bases at J, with 12 bases in the middle. The CDR3 runs to 12 residues. Germline assignment: CDR1 SGHAT and CDR2 FQNNGV. The CDR3 reads CASSASREEQFF. CDR3 in DNA: TGTGCCAGCAGCGCCTCTAGGGAGGAGCAGTTCTTC.

The chain links TRBV11-3 to TRBJ2-6; no clear D gene. V lost 1 base to trimming and J lost 0 bases, with 13 bases between them. Germline assignment: CDR1 SGHNT and CDR2 YENEEA. The CDR3 contains 18 residues. The CDR3 nucleotides read TGTGCCAGCAGCTTAGTGGGATGGCAGAGCTCTGGGGCCAACGTCCTGACTTTC. The encoded protein is CASSLVGWQSSGANVLTF.

This chain connects TRBV7-2 to TRBJ1-1; 9 bases map to TRBD1. CDR3 size: 14 residues. CDR1 and CDR2 (germline): SGHTA, FQGNSA. With V trimmed by 3 bases and J by 4 bases, 3 bases remained unmatched. This CDR3 reads CASSFKTGGTEAFF. The CDR3 DNA sequence: TGTGCCAGCAGCTTTAAGACAGGGGGCACTGAAGCTTTCTTT.

V and J are TRBV4-1 and TRBJ1-1; unclear D gene. This CDR3 has 13 residues. Per the germline V gene, CDR1 is MGHRA and CDR2 is YSYEKL. V was pared by 6 bases and J by 0 bases, with 8 bases between. CDR3 protein: CASSRNMNTEAFF. In nucleotides, the CDR3 is TGCGCCAGCAGTCGTAATATGAACACTGAAGCTTTCTTT.

This clone was found once. This rearrangement joins TRBV13 to TRBJ1-1; unclear D gene. The CDR3 runs 14 residues. Germline CDR1 reads PRHDT; CDR2 reads FYEKMQ (reference sequence). Trimming took off 2 bases at V and 4 bases at J, with 11 bases between the two ends. As DNA, the CDR3 is TGTGCCAGCAGCTTACCTGGGCGGAGCACTGAAGCTTTCTTT. Its translation is CASSLPGRSTEAFF.

The chain is built from TRBV5-6 and TRBJ1-1; a weak D match, TRBD1 (5 bases). Trimming took off 0 bases at V and 5 bases at J, with 11 bases between the two ends. Germline lookup yields CDR1 SGHDT and CDR2 YYEEEE. The CDR3 runs to 14 residues. CDR3 nucleotides: TGTGCCAGCAGCTTGGACAGGTTAGCGACTGAAGCTTTCTTT. This gives the protein CASSLDRLATEAFF.

The genes are TRBV4-2 and TRBJ2-5, with 9 bases identical to TRBD2. V lost 1 base to trimming and J lost 4 bases; unmatched junction nucleotides: 4. Germline values: CDR1 LGHNA, CDR2 YNFKEQ. This CDR3 contains 15 residues. CDR3 sequence reads: CASSQVGGGGETQYF. In DNA, the CDR3 is TGTGCCAGCAGCCAAGTGGGCGGGGGGGGAGAGACCCAGTACTTC.

The chain combines TRBV3-1 (or the pseudogene TRBV3-2) with TRBJ1-2; D is uncertain. CDR3 length: 14 amino acids. The germline gives CDR1 LGHDT, CDR2 YNNKEL (reference sequence). V lost 1 base and J lost 4, with 10 bases in between. For the CDR3, the DNA is TGTGCCAGCAGCCAAGCCGGACTCCGCTATGGCTACACCTTC. Its protein product is CASSQAGLRYGYTF.

This sequence joins TRBV11-2 and TRBJ2-7; possible D gene TRBD1, 6 bases. Trimming stripped 5 bases from V and 0 bases from J, with 17 bases between. Germline-derived CDR1 and CDR2 are SGHAT and FQNNGV. There are 16 residues in the CDR3. The CDR3 DNA sequence: TGTGCCAGCAGCACCCCAGGGGCGAGGAACTCCTACGAGCAGTACTTC. The encoded protein is CASSTPGARNSYEQYF.

The chain recombines TRBV10-3 with TRBJ2-7; 9 positions agree with TRBD1. In germline, CDR1 is ENHRY, CDR2 SYGVKD. Losses at the gene ends were 2 bases for V and 2 bases for J; bases not matched to a gene: 13. The CDR3 covers 18 residues. The CDR3 nucleotides are TGTGCCATCAGTGAGCCACTAGGCTGGACAGGGGAAGCCTACGAGCAGTACTTC. This sequence encodes CAISEPLGWTGEAYEQYF.